This T cell receptor beta chain comes out of a study of CD8+ T cells in alopecia areata. Study-wide results and limits: Resident alphabeta T-cell populations of normal skin are likewise subject to sequencing in scalp samples. Normal scalp had lower clonality than lesional scalp, with alopecia totalis/universalis lesions showing this most strongly.

RNA extraction and reverse transcription yielded cDNA as sequencing template. This table comes from immunoSEQ multiplex PCR, and its TCRdb copy is limited to in-frame clones, with some not included. Here the sample spans roughly 250,000 clones, around 67% being singletons. From alopecia areata patients, lesional scalp punch biopsies and peripheral blood were collected. Note on this clone: Its antigen is unidentified.

CDR3 length: 14 residues. V dropped 5 bases and J dropped 5 bases, with 13 bases sitting between them. Germline V gene data show CDR1 as MNHEY and CDR2 as SMNVEV (reference sequence). The source was CD4+ T cells sorted from blood, collected at week 0. This rearrangement joins TRBV27 to TRBJ2-1; TRBD2 is a possible D gene (5 bases). The TCR originated in a human donor with alopecia areata. The CDR3: CASSPTGKHNEQFF. The CDR3 nucleotides read TGTGCCAGCAGTCCCACCGGGAAGCACAATGAGCAGTTCTTC.